The T cell receptor (beta chain) under discussion was sequenced for a study of T cell responses to AZD1222 COVID-19 vaccine (dated by TCRdb to about 2021). In the study overall: TCR sequencing was performed for more than 230 trial participants, of whom some 200 were given two doses of AZD1222 and around 26 were given two doses of MenACWY control vaccine. Trial participants were enrolled into age subgroups of 18-55, 56-69 and 70-plus years, which contained about 150, 27 and 61 TCR-sequenced participants, respectively. Beyond this particular receptor, the publication reports: After two AZD1222 doses, both the breadth and the depth of spike-specific TCRs were significantly higher than at day 0 and than in MenACWY recipients. Participants were mostly white British and included more females than males, and it was suggested by the authors that clonal diversity may have been underestimated. Conclusions about previously exposed vaccinees are limited because only five to seven AZD1222 recipients were SARS-CoV-2 seropositive at baseline. No day 14 peak-response samples were available, so repertoires were characterized only after the peak T cell response. CD4 TCRs associated with the vaccine covered the entire spike protein, and the dominant responses were in regions 160-218 and 743-854. Nearly half of unique spike-specific TCRs reportedly recognized epitopes outside regions mutated in the B.1.351 and B.1.1.7 variants. The 56-69-year group was small, and its depth increase did not reach significance, likely because of low power.

The time point label on this specimen signifies: about 28 days (+/-7) after the second vaccine dose. Because spike-specific TCR depth and breadth did not differ between the two schedules, AZD1222 recipients who got a second dose at roughly 4 weeks were pooled with those who got a second dose at roughly 12 weeks. Samples from vaccinated people were obtained from the UK trials COV001 and COV002, which included a single-blind randomized controlled phase 2/3 trial of AZD1222 (ChAdOx1 nCoV-19) in healthy adults. Trial participant PBMC samples were collected at day 0 and day 28 after the second dose for TCRbeta chain sequencing. The CDR3 holds 16 amino acids from the cysteine to the phenylalanine. The sequence is cut down to CDR3 DNA, 48 bases in frame from base 1. V lost 2 bases and J lost 0 bases; the stretch between them is 10 bases long. As encoded in the germline V gene, CDR1 is SGHVS while CDR2 is FNYEAQ.

The CDR3 regions of human TCRbeta chains were analyzed by immunosequencing. Under the source paper's analysis protocol: TCRs in the repertoires were matched against a reference library of SARS-CoV-2-specific TCRs that had been generated with the MIRA antigen-specificity platform. Breadth was defined as the fraction of unique TCRs that were SARS-CoV-2-associated. Depth was defined as the fraction of total T cells that were SARS-CoV-2-associated. Using the MIRA data, every spike-specific TCR was mapped to the spike region that the TCR reacted to and assigned to either a CD4 or a CD8 class. Log10-transformed breadth and depth values were compared by one-way ANOVA with Sidak's multiple comparisons tests. TCRdb's version of the immuneACCESS table is confined to in-frame rearrangements and falls short of the full clone set. An unresolved V gene accounts for under half of the shortfall where checked; the remainder is of unknown origin. V, J and clone size are taken as reported in that table, and D and trimming were inferred from the DNA itself. The sample profile shows around 110,000 clones; roughly 93% of them were found once. The top ten clonotypes cover roughly 1.4% of the sample.

Note on this clone: No cognate antigen has been identified for it. The input lacks base qualities; no much larger clone sits a single base away.

This clonotype was sampled from an adult who received the AZD1222 COVID-19 vaccine. The material was peripheral blood, obtained 28 days after the second AZD1222 dose. Recombination linked TRBV7-6 to TRBJ1-4, and perhaps TRBD1 as D gene, on 5 matching bases. The bases read TGTGCCAGCAGCTTATTACGACAGCCAACTAATGAAAAACTGTTTTTT. Its protein product is CASSLLRQPTNEKLFF.